This is a list of T cell receptor beta chains from one sample in a study of post-analysis software for immune sequencing data. TCRdb re-analysed the PCR reads in MiXCR, keeping a single row per CDR3 protein. The repertoire holds about 540,000 distinct CDR3 sequences, with 30% to 40% as singletons. The material sequenced was blood. These receptor sequences come from a girl aged 2 to 17 with multiple sclerosis. CDR3s leave out the opening cysteine and the closing phenylalanine or tryptophan. Each record gives: V gene, CDR3 protein.

>TRBV2
ASRQEGGAGYGYT
>TRBV11-2
ASSLEGLVSETQY
>TRBV20-1
SAEGAFAGAEEQY
>TRBV7-3
ASSPTRGNEQY
>TRBV12-3/TRBV12-4
ASSIPPDRGEQY
>TRBV11-3
ASSLVGPSGGQETQY
>TRBV7-2
ASSSGQGYEGEKLF
>TRBV7-3
ASSQQSSTDTQY
>TRBV5-1
ASSPSGTGGHNEQF
>TRBV29-1
SVMRIGFGSGANVLT
>TRBV29-1
SVGNLLGQPQH
>TRBV14
ASSQATNYGYT
>TRBV2
ASGGRGGPRNEQF
>TRBV20-1
SARGRGRNAQETQY
>TRBV2
ARIDRGLADTQY
>TRBV6-5
ASSYSAGREETQY
>TRBV15
ATSTSPARSYT